The TCR beta chain under discussion was sequenced for a study of blood T cells in healthy people across ages. Broader study findings: With donor CMV status unknown, expanded clonotype changes were possibly confounded. Long-lived donors carried more naive CD4+ cells and greater diversity than aged donors.

CDR1 and CDR2 (germline): SGDLS, YYNGEE. The CDR3 totals 15 residues. Trimming took off 0 bases at V and 5 bases at J, with 13 bases between the two ends. Russia was home to the donors, healthy Caucasian individuals aged about 6 to 90. For the second PCR, which ran for roughly 6 to 12 cycles, a sample-barcoded 5' primer and a J-beta primer mix were used. Tags on each cDNA molecule came from a template-switch adaptor with 12 random nucleotides. TCRdb reprocessed the 5' RACE reads via MiXCR and lists one record per CDR3 protein. In the table there are around 850,000 distinct CDR3 sequences, about 36% of which are singletons. This clonotype was seen only once. Its antigen is undetermined.

This chain uses TRBV9 with TRBJ2-3; weak D call: TRBD2 (7 bases). This TCR was sampled from a man between 18 and 29 years old in good health. The source material was blood. CDR3 sequence reads: CASSVVGGPGDTQYF. DNA of the CDR3: TGTGCCAGCAGCGTAGTCGGGGGGCCAGGAGATACGCAGTATTTT.